This is a list of T cell receptor beta chains from one sample in a study of tumor-infiltrating lymphocytes in primary liver carcinoma. Each CDR3 protein gets one entry after TCRdb re-called the multiplex PCR reads with MiXCR. The sample includes approximately 330,000 distinct CDR3 sequences, about 65% of them seen just once. Sample: peripheral blood. These receptors were collected from a man in his forties with primary liver carcinoma and hepatitis B virus infection. The conserved cysteine and the conserved F or W are not part of the CDR3 here. The order of the fields is J gene, V gene, CDR3 protein.

J: TRBJ2-7
V: TRBV6-1
CDR3: ASGVGGSASYEQY

J: TRBJ1-3
V: TRBV6-5
CDR3: ASRTGSRNTIY

J: TRBJ2-2
V: TRBV6-1
CDR3: ASSPSTGNTGELF

J: TRBJ2-7
V: TRBV2
CDR3: ASSDTGTGAREQY

J: TRBJ2-1
V: TRBV7-9
CDR3: SSSWGDEQF

J: TRBJ2-5
V: TRBV14
CDR3: ASSQARYGEEIQY

J: TRBJ2-1
V: TRBV6-5
CDR3: ASSFKEPGEQF

J: TRBJ2-5
V: TRBV11-2
CDR3: ASSLGVALGTEY

J: TRBJ1-1
V: TRBV29-1
CDR3: SAGYGLNTEAF

J: TRBJ1-1
V: TRBV4-1
CDR3: ASIQEDRGVTEAF

J: TRBJ2-7
V: TRBV11-2
CDR3: ASNLTSGSFKQY

J: TRBJ2-5
V: TRBV11-1
CDR3: ASIFRQGAVGETQY

J: TRBJ2-1
V: TRBV4-2
CDR3: ASSQDLGGEQF

J: TRBJ2-7
V: TRBV9
CDR3: ASSPGPGNRPLDEQY

J: TRBJ2-3
V: TRBV11-2
CDR3: ASSLERGRADTQY

J: TRBJ2-5
V: TRBV11-2
CDR3: ASSFKGGLAGGAQC

J: TRBJ1-2
V: TRBV30
CDR3: AWSANYGYT

J: TRBJ2-7
V: TRBV5-1
CDR3: ASSLRAEAWYEQY

J: TRBJ1-4
V: TRBV11-2
CDR3: ASGSLPGQGPTNEKLS

J: TRBJ2-7
V: TRBV11-2
CDR3: ANSPSGNSGYEQY

J: TRBJ2-3
V: TRBV11-2
CDR3: ASSYQAGFTDTQC

J: TRBJ1-1
V: TRBV6-6
CDR3: ASSYGGASEAF

J: TRBJ1-1
V: TRBV11-3
CDR3: TSSPGPPNTEAF

J: TRBJ1-2
V: TRBV5-4
CDR3: ASSLALGQGFGYT

J: TRBJ2-7
V: TRBV20-1
CDR3: SARGPPGLATYEQY

J: TRBJ2-1
V: TRBV28
CDR3: ASSSGGTGMYEQF

J: TRBJ2-7
V: TRBV11-2
CDR3: ASSSQYEQY

J: TRBJ1-5
V: TRBV5-5
CDR3: ASNSSAAASNQPQH

J: TRBJ2-2
V: TRBV6-2/TRBV6-3
CDR3: ASTNHGELF

J: TRBJ2-1
V: TRBV4-3
CDR3: ASRQFPPPADNEQF

J: TRBJ2-7
V: TRBV13
CDR3: ASSFPGQGHEQY

J: TRBJ2-7
V: TRBV28
CDR3: ASYSSSYEQY

J: TRBJ2-4
V: TRBV6-6
CDR3: VSSPSGGGIQY

J: TRBJ2-7
V: TRBV7-8
CDR3: TSSLEAPSYEQY

J: TRBJ2-3
V: TRBV6-1
CDR3: ASSEQTTSTDTQY

J: TRBJ2-7
V: TRBV28
CDR3: ASSRLPGYGLGLSSYEQY

J: TRBJ2-7
V: TRBV10-3
CDR3: AIRGEGASYEQY

J: TRBJ1-4
V: TRBV11-2
CDR3: ASSLDVCGEKLF

J: TRBJ2-3
V: TRBV6-6
CDR3: ASGRLPSVGSTDTQY

J: TRBJ1-5
V: TRBV5-1
CDR3: ASSPFIEFQH

J: TRBJ2-5
V: TRBV6-6
CDR3: ASRSTNGQTPQETQY

J: TRBJ2-3
V: TRBV11-2
CDR3: ASILDLRTSLSDTQY

J: TRBJ2-1
V: TRBV29-1
CDR3: SVGQGAYNEQF

J: TRBJ2-7
V: TRBV4-3
CDR3: ASSQGLAGGYEQY